This T cell receptor (beta chain) was observed in a study of blood T cell repertoires in COVID-19. For the study at large: Acute and convalescent COVID-19 samples came from the United States, Italy and Spain. Sources were T cells, B-cell-depleted T cells, or PBMCs; the material itself was cDNA or gDNA.

The CDR3 is made up of 14 amino acids. Authors' processing steps: Researchers report that nucleated cell counts were estimated from reference gene primer amplification. Data came from immunoSEQ multiplex PCR; TCRdb stores just in-frame clones and leaves some out. V, J and clone size reflect that table, while D and trimming were determined from the DNA. The data show more than 300,000 clones, 70% to 90% seen once. Seattle patient enrollment occurred during active infection, with longitudinal follow-up thereafter. This rearrangement joins TRBV21-1 to TRBJ2-5; the table's TRBD2 call for D was not verified on the DNA. TRBV21-1 is assigned pseudogene status. The TCR was taken from a woman younger than 45 with COVID-19, enrolled during active disease. Sequences were obtained from peripheral blood. The CDR3, as DNA: TGTGCCAGCAGCAAAAGGGTGGGGGGAGAGACCCAGTACTTC. It codes for CASSKRVGGETQYF.